The rows below give T cell receptor beta chains drawn from one sample of a study of T-cell memory formation after mild COVID-19. Using its own MiXCR run on the 5' RACE reads, TCRdb lists one record per CDR3 protein. The sample carries 90,000 to 120,000 distinct CDR3 sequences, over 8.5% recorded once. Sequenced input: PBMCs or a T cell subset sorted from them (not recorded which). The receptors derive from a man aged 18 to 29 who had mild COVID-19 (a few samples of this study predate the infection). Cell type and time point are not known. Each CDR3 is given with its conserved first and last residue. Fields, in order: J gene, V gene, CDR3 protein.

j_call: TRBJ1-1
v_call: TRBV29-1
cdr3_aa: CSVRPSNTEAFF

j_call: TRBJ2-7
v_call: TRBV7-8
cdr3_aa: CASSLKRVPYEQYF

j_call: TRBJ2-3
v_call: TRBV7-2
cdr3_aa: CASSLVSGLASTDTQYF

j_call: TRBJ1-6
v_call: TRBV7-9
cdr3_aa: CASSALPAPLHF

j_call: TRBJ2-3
v_call: TRBV7-9
cdr3_aa: CASSPHPTGAADTQYF

j_call: TRBJ2-1
v_call: TRBV24-1
cdr3_aa: CATSEGFNEQFF

j_call: TRBJ2-1
v_call: TRBV7-9
cdr3_aa: CASRGGGFPGFDAEQFF

j_call: TRBJ2-3
v_call: TRBV5-6
cdr3_aa: CASSSDRADTQYF

j_call: TRBJ2-3
v_call: TRBV14
cdr3_aa: CASSHQMELWSTQYF

j_call: TRBJ2-7
v_call: TRBV5-6
cdr3_aa: CASSLGLASYEQYF

j_call: TRBJ2-5
v_call: TRBV7-9
cdr3_aa: CASSPTWETQYF

j_call: TRBJ2-1
v_call: TRBV13
cdr3_aa: CASSIGGARRHEQFF

j_call: TRBJ2-1
v_call: TRBV4-3
cdr3_aa: CASSQVAAGTGIYNEQFF

j_call: TRBJ2-5
v_call: TRBV9
cdr3_aa: CASSPFGTGVRAETQYF

j_call: TRBJ1-1
v_call: TRBV11-2
cdr3_aa: CASSQRGGTEAFF

j_call: TRBJ1-2
v_call: TRBV4-1
cdr3_aa: CASSQDYRANYGYTF

j_call: TRBJ2-2
v_call: TRBV6-6
cdr3_aa: CASSYATANTGELFF

j_call: TRBJ1-2
v_call: TRBV10-3
cdr3_aa: CAISEDRDDGYTF

j_call: TRBJ2-1
v_call: TRBV27
cdr3_aa: CATGTRGGGRFF

j_call: TRBJ2-1
v_call: TRBV5-1
cdr3_aa: CASSRTSGGAYNEQFF

j_call: TRBJ1-5
v_call: TRBV5-1
cdr3_aa: CASSLGGGSNQPQHF

j_call: TRBJ2-2
v_call: TRBV6-5
cdr3_aa: CASSGTGSTGELFF

j_call: TRBJ1-4
v_call: TRBV11-2
cdr3_aa: CASSLGRNGATNEKLFF

j_call: TRBJ2-3
v_call: TRBV6-2/TRBV6-3
cdr3_aa: CASRRTRSDTDTQYF